This entry concerns a single T cell receptor beta chain. The germline V gene encodes CDR1 MDHEN and CDR2 SYDVKM. CDR3 length: 14 residues. Germline trimming cut 7 bases from V and 8 bases from J; bases unmatched to any gene: 5. The sample originates from a study of blood T cell repertoires in COVID-19. Generated by immunoSEQ multiplex PCR, the TCRdb table keeps only in-frame clones and is missing some. This sample has more than 150,000 clones, with 75% to 85% found just once. V and J are TRBV28 and TRBJ2-1; 13 bases are a match to TRBD2. What was sequenced was peripheral blood. This TCR was recovered from a man in his sixties with acute or convalescent COVID-19. This CDR3 is CASIPGLAGHEQFF. CDR3 nucleotides: TGTGCCAGCATTCCGGGACTAGCGGGACATGAGCAGTTCTTC.